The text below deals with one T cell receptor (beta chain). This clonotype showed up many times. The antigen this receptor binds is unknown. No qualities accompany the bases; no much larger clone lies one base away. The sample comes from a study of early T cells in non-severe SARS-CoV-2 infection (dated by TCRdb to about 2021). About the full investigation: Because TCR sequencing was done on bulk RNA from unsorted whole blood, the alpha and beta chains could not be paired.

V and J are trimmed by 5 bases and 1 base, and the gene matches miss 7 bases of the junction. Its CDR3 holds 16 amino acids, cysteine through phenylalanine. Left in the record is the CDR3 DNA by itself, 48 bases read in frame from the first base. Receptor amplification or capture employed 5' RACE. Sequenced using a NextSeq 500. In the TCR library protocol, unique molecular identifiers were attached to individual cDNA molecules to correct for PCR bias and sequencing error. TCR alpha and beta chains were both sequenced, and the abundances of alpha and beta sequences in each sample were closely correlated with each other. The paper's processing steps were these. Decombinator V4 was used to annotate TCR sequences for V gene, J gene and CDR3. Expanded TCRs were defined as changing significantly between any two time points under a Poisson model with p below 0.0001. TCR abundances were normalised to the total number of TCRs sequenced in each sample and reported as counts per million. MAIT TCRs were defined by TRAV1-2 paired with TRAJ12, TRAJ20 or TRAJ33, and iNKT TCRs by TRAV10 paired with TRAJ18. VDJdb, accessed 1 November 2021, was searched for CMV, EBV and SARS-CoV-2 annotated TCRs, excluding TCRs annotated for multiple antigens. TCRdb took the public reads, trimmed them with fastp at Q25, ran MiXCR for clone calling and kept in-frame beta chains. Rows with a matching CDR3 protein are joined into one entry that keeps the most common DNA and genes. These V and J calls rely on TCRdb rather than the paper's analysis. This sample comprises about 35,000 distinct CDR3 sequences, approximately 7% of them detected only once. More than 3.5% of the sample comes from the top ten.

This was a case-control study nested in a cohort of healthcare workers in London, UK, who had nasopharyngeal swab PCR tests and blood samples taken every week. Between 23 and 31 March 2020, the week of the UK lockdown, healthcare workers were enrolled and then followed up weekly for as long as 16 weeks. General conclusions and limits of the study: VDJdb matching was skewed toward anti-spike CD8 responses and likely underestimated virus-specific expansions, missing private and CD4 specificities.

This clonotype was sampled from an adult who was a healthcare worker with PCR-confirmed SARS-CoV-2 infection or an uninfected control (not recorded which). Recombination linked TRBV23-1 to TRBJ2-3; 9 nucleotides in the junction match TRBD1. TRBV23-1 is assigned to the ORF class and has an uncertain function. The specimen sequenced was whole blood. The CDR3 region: CASSTHRGPRTDTQYF. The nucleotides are TGCGCCAGCAGTACCCACAGGGGGCCTCGCACAGATACGCAGTATTTT.